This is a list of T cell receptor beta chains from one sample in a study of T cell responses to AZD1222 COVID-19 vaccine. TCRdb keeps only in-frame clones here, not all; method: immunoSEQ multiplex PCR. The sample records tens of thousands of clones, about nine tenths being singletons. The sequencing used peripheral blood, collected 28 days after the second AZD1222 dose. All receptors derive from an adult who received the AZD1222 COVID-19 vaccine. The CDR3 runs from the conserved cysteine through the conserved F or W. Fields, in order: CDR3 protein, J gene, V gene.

CDR3 protein: CATRDAGDQPQHF; J gene: TRBJ1-5; V gene: TRBV10-3
CDR3 protein: CASIESDTRSTGELFF; J gene: TRBJ2-2; V gene: TRBV5-1
CDR3 protein: CASSLQTDSPLHF; J gene: TRBJ1-6; V gene: TRBV7-8
CDR3 protein: CASSLSGTGLFREQYF; J gene: TRBJ2-7; V gene: TRBV7-9
CDR3 protein: CASSLVGGNQPQHF; J gene: TRBJ1-5; V gene: TRBV5-1
CDR3 protein: CASSGEKGPYEQYF; J gene: TRBJ2-7; V gene: TRBV18
CDR3 protein: CASSPGTAYNEQFF; J gene: TRBJ2-1; V gene: TRBV11-3
CDR3 protein: CASSKTTGNEAFF; J gene: TRBJ1-1; V gene: TRBV5-4
CDR3 protein: CASSSRQGEQYF; J gene: TRBJ2-7; V gene: TRBV11-3
CDR3 protein: CASSPSQGTAFNTIYF; J gene: TRBJ1-3; V gene: TRBV7-2
CDR3 protein: CASSPTGMSTEAFF; J gene: TRBJ1-1; V gene: TRBV7-2
CDR3 protein: CASSTTGKSGGYTF; J gene: TRBJ1-2; V gene: TRBV19
CDR3 protein: CASSQVEGHAEAFF; J gene: TRBJ1-1; V gene: TRBV4-1
CDR3 protein: CASSPWTGNNSPLHF; J gene: TRBJ1-6; V gene: TRBV11-2
CDR3 protein: CASSHSSGTVAYEQYF; J gene: TRBJ2-7; V gene: TRBV14
CDR3 protein: CASSSSEARDEQYF; J gene: TRBJ2-7; V gene: TRBV11-3
CDR3 protein: CASSTGTPPPQGELFF; J gene: TRBJ2-2; V gene: TRBV19
CDR3 protein: CASSLAWALHTGELFF; J gene: TRBJ2-2; V gene: TRBV27
CDR3 protein: CASSLIAGPDLNEQFF; J gene: TRBJ2-1; V gene: TRBV28
CDR3 protein: CAKMTGETGELFF; J gene: TRBJ2-2; V gene: TRBV2
CDR3 protein: CASSLQGAANQPQHF; J gene: TRBJ1-5; V gene: TRBV5-6
CDR3 protein: CASSQGLTEKLFF; J gene: TRBJ1-4; V gene: TRBV27
CDR3 protein: CASSLRGQGGGYTF; J gene: TRBJ1-2; V gene: TRBV28
CDR3 protein: CASSLVGRVETEAFF; J gene: TRBJ1-1; V gene: TRBV5-4
CDR3 protein: CAWSAQAEQYF; J gene: TRBJ2-7; V gene: TRBV30
CDR3 protein: CASSPRMEQFF; J gene: TRBJ2-1; V gene: TRBV28
CDR3 protein: CATSRDRGVVQISYNEQFF; J gene: TRBJ2-1; V gene: TRBV15